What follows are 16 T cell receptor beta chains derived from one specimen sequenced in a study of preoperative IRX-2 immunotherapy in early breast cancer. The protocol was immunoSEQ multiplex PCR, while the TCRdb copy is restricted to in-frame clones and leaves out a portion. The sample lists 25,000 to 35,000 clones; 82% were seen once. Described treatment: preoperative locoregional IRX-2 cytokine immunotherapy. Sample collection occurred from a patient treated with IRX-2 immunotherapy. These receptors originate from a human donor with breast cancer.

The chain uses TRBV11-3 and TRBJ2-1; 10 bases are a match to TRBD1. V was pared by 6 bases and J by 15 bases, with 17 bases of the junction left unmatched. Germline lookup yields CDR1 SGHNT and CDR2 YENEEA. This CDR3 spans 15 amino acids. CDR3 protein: CASSLRGTGAWGGFF. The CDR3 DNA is TGTGCCAGCAGTCTCCGGGGGACAGGGGCTTGGGGTGGGTTCTTC. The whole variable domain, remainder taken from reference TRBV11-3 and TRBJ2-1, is EAGVVQSPRYKIIEKKQPVAFWCNPISGHNTLYWYLQNLGQGPELLIRYENEEAVDDSQLPKDRFSAERLKGVDSTLKIQPAELGDSAVYLCASSLRGTGAWGGFFGPGTRLTVL.

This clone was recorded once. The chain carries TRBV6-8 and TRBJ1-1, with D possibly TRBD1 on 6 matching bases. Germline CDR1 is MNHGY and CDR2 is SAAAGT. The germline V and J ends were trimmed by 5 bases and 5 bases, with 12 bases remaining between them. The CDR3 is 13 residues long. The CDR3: CASSLQGWTEAFF. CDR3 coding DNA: TGTGCCAGCAGTCTCCAGGGGTGGACTGAAGCTTTCTTT.

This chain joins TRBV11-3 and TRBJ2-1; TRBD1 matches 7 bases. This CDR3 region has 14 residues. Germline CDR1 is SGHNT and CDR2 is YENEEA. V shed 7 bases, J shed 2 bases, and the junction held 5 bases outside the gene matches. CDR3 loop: CASTRQGAYNEQFF. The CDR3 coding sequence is TGTGCCAGCACGCGGCAGGGGGCCTACAATGAGCAGTTCTTC.

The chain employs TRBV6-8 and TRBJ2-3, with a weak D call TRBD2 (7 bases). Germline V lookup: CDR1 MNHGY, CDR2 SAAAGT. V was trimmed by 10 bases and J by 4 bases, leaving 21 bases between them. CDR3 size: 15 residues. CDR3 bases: TGTGCCACTTCCAGGGAGGGGAGGGGGTCAGATACGCAGTATTTT. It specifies CATSREGRGSDTQYF.

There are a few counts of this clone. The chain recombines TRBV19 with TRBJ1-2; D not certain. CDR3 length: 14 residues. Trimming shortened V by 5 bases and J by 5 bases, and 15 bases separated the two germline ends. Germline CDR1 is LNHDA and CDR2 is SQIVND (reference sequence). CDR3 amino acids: CASSVRSPTYGYTF. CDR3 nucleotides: TGTGCCAGTAGTGTCCGCTCGCCTACGTATGGCTACACCTTC.

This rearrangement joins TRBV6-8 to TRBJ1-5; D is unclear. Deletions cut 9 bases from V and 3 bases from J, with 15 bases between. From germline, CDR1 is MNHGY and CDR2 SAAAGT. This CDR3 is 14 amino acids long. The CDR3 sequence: CASSASGSNQPQHF. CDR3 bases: TGTGCCAGTAGTGCGTCAGGCTCCAATCAGCCCCAGCATTTT.

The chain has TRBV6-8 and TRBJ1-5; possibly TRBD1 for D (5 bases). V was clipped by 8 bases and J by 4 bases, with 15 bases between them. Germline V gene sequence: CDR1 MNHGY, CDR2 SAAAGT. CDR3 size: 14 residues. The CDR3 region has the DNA TGTGCCAGCGCCAGGCAGGGAGCAAATCAGCCCCAGCATTTT. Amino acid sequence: CASARQGANQPQHF.

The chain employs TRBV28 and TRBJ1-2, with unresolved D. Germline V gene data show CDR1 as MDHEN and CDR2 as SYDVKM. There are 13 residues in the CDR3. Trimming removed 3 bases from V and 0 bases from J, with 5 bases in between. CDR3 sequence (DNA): TGTGCCAGCAGTTTTCGGGCTAACTATGGCTACACCTTC. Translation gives CASSFRANYGYTF.

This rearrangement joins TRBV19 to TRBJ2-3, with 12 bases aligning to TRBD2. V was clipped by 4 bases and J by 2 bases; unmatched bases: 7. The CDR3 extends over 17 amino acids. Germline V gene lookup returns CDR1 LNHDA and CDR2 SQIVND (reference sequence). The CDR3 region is CASSTTSGGLDTDTQYF. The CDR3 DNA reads TGTGCCAGTAGTACGACTAGCGGGGGATTAGACACAGATACGCAGTATTTT.

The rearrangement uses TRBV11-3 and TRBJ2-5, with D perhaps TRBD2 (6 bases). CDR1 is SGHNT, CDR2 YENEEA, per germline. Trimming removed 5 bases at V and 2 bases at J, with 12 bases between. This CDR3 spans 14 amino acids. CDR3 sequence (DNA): TGTGCCAGCAGCCGATTGGGGGGACAAGAGACCCAGTACTTC. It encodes CASSRLGGQETQYF.

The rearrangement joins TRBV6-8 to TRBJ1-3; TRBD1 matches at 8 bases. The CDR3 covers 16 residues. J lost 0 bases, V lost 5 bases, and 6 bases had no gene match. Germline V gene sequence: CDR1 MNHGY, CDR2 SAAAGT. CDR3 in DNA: TGTGCCAGCAGTGGGGACAGGACCTACTCTGGAAACACCATATATTTT. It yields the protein CASSGDRTYSGNTIYF.

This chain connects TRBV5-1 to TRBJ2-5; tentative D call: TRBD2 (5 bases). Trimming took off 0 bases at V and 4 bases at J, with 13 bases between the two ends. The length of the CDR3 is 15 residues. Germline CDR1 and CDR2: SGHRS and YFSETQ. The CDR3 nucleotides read TGCGCCAGCAGCTTGGTTGGTCTAGCTCTAGAGACCCAGTACTTC. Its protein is CASSLVGLALETQYF.

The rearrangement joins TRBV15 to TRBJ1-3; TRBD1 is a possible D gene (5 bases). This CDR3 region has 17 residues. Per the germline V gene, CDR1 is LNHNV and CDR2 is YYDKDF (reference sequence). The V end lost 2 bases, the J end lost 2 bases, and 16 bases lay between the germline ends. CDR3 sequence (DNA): TGTGCCACCAGCAGAAAGCCCGGCAGGGACCCTGGAAACACCATATATTTT. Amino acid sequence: CATSRKPGRDPGNTIYF.

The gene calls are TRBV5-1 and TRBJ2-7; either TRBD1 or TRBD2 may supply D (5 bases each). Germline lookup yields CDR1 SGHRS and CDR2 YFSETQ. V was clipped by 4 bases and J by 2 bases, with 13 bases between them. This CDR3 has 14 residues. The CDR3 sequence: CASSTRQKAYEQYF. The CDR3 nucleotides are TGCGCCAGCAGCACTAGACAGAAAGCCTACGAGCAGTACTTC.

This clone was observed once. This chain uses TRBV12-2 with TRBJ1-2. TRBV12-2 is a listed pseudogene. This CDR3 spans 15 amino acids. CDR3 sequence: CASRTPERDHYGYTF. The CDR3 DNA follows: TGTGCAAGTCGCACTCCGGAACGGGACCATTATGGCTACACCTTC.

The CDR3 region has the DNA TGTGCCAGCAGGGGAGACTTATACAATGAGCAGTTCTTC. Translating gives CASRGDLYNEQFF. The chain employs TRBV7-8 and TRBJ2-1, with a possible D match to TRBD2 (5 bases). The CDR3 has 13 amino acids. V shed 6 bases and J shed 4 bases, with 10 bases lying between them. Germline lookup yields CDR1 SGHVS and CDR2 FQNEAQ.